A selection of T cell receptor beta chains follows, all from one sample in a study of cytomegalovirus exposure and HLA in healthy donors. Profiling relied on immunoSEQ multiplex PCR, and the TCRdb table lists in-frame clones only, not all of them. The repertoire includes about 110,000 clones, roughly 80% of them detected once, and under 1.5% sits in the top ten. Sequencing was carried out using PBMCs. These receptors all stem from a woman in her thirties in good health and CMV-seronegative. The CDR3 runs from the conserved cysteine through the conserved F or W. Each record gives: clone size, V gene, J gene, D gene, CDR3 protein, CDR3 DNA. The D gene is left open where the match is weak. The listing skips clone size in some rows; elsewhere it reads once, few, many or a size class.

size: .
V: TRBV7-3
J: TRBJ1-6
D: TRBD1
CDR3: CASSSTGNNSPLHF
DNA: TGTGCCAGCAGCTCGACAGGGAATAATTCACCCCTCCACTTT

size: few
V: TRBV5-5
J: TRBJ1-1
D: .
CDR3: CASYEFQMGGVISTEAFF
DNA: TGTGCCAGCTACGAATTCCAGATGGGGGGGGTCATATCCACTGAAGCTTTCTTT

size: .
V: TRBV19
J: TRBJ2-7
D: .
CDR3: CASSPGGNYEQYF
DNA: TGTGCCAGTAGTCCGGGGGGCAACTACGAGCAGTACTTC

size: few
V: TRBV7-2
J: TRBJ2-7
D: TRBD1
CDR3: CASRGQGLYEQYF
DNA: TGTGCCAGCAGAGGACAGGGGCTTTACGAGCAGTACTTC

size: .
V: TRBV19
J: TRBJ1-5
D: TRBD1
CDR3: CASSLVGDRVQPQHF
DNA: TGTGCCAGTAGTCTAGTGGGGGACAGGGTTCAGCCCCAGCATTTT

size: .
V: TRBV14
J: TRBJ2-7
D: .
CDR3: CASSQGGGAGYEQYF
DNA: TGTGCCAGCAGCCAAGGAGGGGGAGCTGGTTACGAGCAGTACTTC

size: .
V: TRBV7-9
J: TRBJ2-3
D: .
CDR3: CASSPTVAGADTQYF
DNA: TGTGCCAGCAGCCCAACCGTGGCGGGCGCAGATACGCAGTATTTT

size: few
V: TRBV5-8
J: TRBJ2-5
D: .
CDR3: CASSLVWEDADYGLARTQYF
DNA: TGTGCCAGCAGCTTGGTTTGGGAGGATGCGGACTACGGCCTCGCCCGGACCCAGTACTTC

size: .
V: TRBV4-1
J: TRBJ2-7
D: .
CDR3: CASSQDSVYEQYF
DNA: TGCGCCAGCAGCCAAGACTCGGTTTACGAGCAGTACTTC

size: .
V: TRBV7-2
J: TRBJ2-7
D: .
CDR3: CASSSSRTASEQYF
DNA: TGTGCCAGCAGCTCAAGCCGGACAGCCAGCGAGCAGTACTTC

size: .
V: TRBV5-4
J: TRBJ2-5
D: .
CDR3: CASSGTDETQYF
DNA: TGTGCCAGCAGCGGGACTGACGAGACCCAGTACTTC

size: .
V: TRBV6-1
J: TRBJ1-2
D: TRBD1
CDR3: CASSLDQGAGGYTF
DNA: TGTGCCAGCAGTCTGGACCAGGGGGCGGGCGGCTACACCTTC

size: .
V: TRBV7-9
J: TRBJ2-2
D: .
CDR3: CASSATAAQSLFF
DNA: TGTGCCAGCAGCGCCACAGCGGCCCAGAGTCTGTTTTTT

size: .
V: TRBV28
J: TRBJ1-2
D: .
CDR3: CASSSGVYGYTF
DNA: TGTGCCAGCAGTTCAGGGGTCTATGGCTACACCTTC

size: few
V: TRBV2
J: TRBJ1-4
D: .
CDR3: CASSRRGSTNEKLFF
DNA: TGTGCCAGCAGCAGGAGGGGATCAACTAATGAAAAACTGTTTTTT

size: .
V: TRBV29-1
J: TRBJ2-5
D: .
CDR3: CSVRGVGETQYF
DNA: TGCAGCGTCAGGGGCGTGGGAGAGACCCAGTACTTC

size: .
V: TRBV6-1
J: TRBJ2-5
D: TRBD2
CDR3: CASSERLAGVSRETQYF
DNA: TGTGCCAGCAGTGAACGGCTAGCGGGGGTGTCTCGAGAGACCCAGTACTTC

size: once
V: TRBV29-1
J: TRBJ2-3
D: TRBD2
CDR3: CSVTSGGTDTQYF
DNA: TGCAGCGTGACTAGCGGGGGGACAGATACGCAGTATTTT

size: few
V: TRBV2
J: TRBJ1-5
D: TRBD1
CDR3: CASTAGGNLRQPQHF
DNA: TGTGCCAGCACGGCAGGGGGCAACTTAAGACAGCCCCAGCATTTT